The 26 T cell receptor beta chains reported below all come from one sample, sequenced in a study of cytomegalovirus exposure and HLA in healthy donors. With 60 Vbeta and 13 Jbeta primers, the PCR was carried out. Using immunoSEQ multiplex PCR, the repertoire was profiled, and TCRdb retains in-frame clones only, with some absent. The sample has approximately 100,000 clones, around 72% seen once; the top ten hold about 1.8%. Sequencing was carried out using PBMCs. All receptors derive from a male donor in good health and CMV-seronegative.

The chain employs TRBV6-5 and TRBJ2-1; 7 bases align to TRBD2. Germline CDR1 and CDR2: MNHEY and SVGAGI. J lost 4 bases, V lost 7 bases, and 7 bases had no gene match. This CDR3 is 14 amino acids long. As DNA, the CDR3 is TGTGCCAGCAACCCGGGACTAATGTACAATGAGCAGTTCTTC. Its protein is CASNPGLMYNEQFF.

This chain links TRBV27 with TRBJ2-7, with TRBD1 matching over 8 bases. Looked up from germline, CDR1 is MNHEY and CDR2 is SMNVEV (reference sequence). This CDR3 region has 15 residues. V lost 1 base to trimming and J lost 3 bases; unmatched junction nucleotides: 5. The DNA of the CDR3 is TGTGCCAGCAGTTTATTTGCAGGGACAGGCTACGAGCAGTACTTC. Protein product: CASSLFAGTGYEQYF.

This clone appeared once. The V and J genes are TRBV15 and TRBJ1-6; D may be TRBD1 (6 bases). Looked up from germline, CDR1 is LNHNV and CDR2 is YYDKDF (reference sequence). CDR3 length: 15 amino acids. V was clipped by 5 bases and J by 5 bases, with 13 bases between them. For the CDR3, the DNA is TGTGCCACCAGCGGAACAGGGTACGATAATTCACCCCTCCACTTT. Its translation is CATSGTGYDNSPLHF.

The genes are TRBV2 and TRBJ2-1; TRBD1 matches at 8 bases. Germline V gene sequence: CDR1 SNHLY, CDR2 FYNNEI. The length of the CDR3 is 13 residues. The J segment lost 4 bases and the V segment lost 9 bases, leaving 5 bases of the junction unmatched. DNA of the CDR3: TGTGCCAGAGCAGGGGGCCCTTACAATGAGCAGTTCTTC. Protein: CARAGGPYNEQFF.

The chain employs TRBV7-2 and TRBJ1-5; D is unresolved. V was trimmed by 1 base and J by 8 bases, leaving 12 bases between them. This CDR3 is built from 14 residues. Germline-derived CDR1 and CDR2 are SGHTA and FQGNSA. The CDR3 nucleotides are TGTGCCAGCAGCTTAGGAGGGTTTGAAGAGCCCCAGCATTTT. It yields the protein CASSLGGFEEPQHF.

The chain has TRBV9 and TRBJ2-7; D is possibly TRBD1 (6 bases). V lost 1 base, J lost 2 bases, and 13 bases lay in between. Germline-derived CDR1 and CDR2 are SGDLS and YYNGEE. CDR3 length: 15 residues. CDR3 nucleotides: TGTGCCAGCAGCGTACAGGCAGGGGCCCCCTACGAGCAGTACTTC. Protein product: CASSVQAGAPYEQYF.

This chain links TRBV30 with TRBJ1-4; D remains unclear. The V and J ends lost 4 bases and 5 bases respectively, with 11 bases between them. Germline assignment: CDR1 GTSNPN and CDR2 SVGIG (reference sequence). The CDR3 totals 13 residues. The CDR3 region has the DNA TGTGCCTGGACGGGGATTCGAAATGAAAAACTGTTTTTT. This encodes CAWTGIRNEKLFF.

The chain joins TRBV4-1 to TRBJ2-1; TRBD2 matches at 10 bases. CDR3 length: 16 amino acids. CDR1 and CDR2 from the germline V gene are MGHRA and YSYEKL. The J segment lost 5 bases and the V segment lost 1 base, leaving 5 bases of the junction unmatched. The CDR3: CASSQGSLAGNNEQFF. The CDR3 DNA follows: TGCGCCAGCAGCCAAGGTTCACTAGCGGGGAACAATGAGCAGTTCTTC.

V and J are TRBV15 and TRBJ1-4; D gene unclear. The CDR3 length is 16 residues. Germline V gene data show CDR1 as LNHNV and CDR2 as YYDKDF (reference sequence). The V gene lost 0 bases and the J gene lost 8 bases, with 16 bases spanning the gap. The CDR3 reads CATSRDFVGASEKLFF. DNA of the CDR3: TGTGCCACCAGCAGAGATTTCGTCGGAGCCTCCGAAAAACTGTTTTTT.

The rearrangement links TRBV19 to TRBJ1-2; the D is unclear. CDR1 and CDR2 from the germline V gene are LNHDA and SQIVND (reference sequence). The V end was cut by 5 bases, the J end by 6 bases, with 16 bases between. This CDR3 comprises 14 residues. CDR3: CASSGDTGSNGYTF. The CDR3 DNA sequence: TGTGCCAGTAGTGGTGACACTGGTTCGAATGGCTACACCTTC.

The V call is TRBV30, the J call TRBJ2-1; 9 bases map to TRBD2. After removal of 3 bases from V and 4 bases from J, the junction contained 16 bases not matched to a gene. The germline CDR1 and CDR2 sequences are GTSNPN and SVGIG (reference sequence). There are 18 residues in the CDR3. The CDR3 here is CAWRRGVFAGGDYNEQFF. The CDR3 nucleotides are TGTGCCTGGAGGAGGGGGGTATTTGCGGGAGGGGATTACAATGAGCAGTTCTTC.

J is TRBJ2-3 and V is TRBV2; 13 nucleotides line up with TRBD2. V dropped 5 bases and J dropped 4; count of bases not matched to a gene: 6. Germline CDR1 reads SNHLY; CDR2 reads FYNNEI. The CDR3 runs 16 residues. The CDR3 DNA follows: TGTGCCAGCAGTCCGGGACTAGCGGGAATCGCAGATACGCAGTATTTT. Protein sequence: CASSPGLAGIADTQYF.

The chain links TRBV7-2 to TRBJ2-7; TRBD1 is a possible D gene (6 bases). The CDR3 spans 16 residues. Trimming cost V 3 bases and J 4 bases, with 19 bases left between them. Germline CDR1 is SGHTA and CDR2 is FQGNSA. The CDR3 DNA follows: TGTGCCAGCAGCTTTGTAGCGTGGGGGCAGGGTTACGAGCAGTACTTC. Encoded protein: CASSFVAWGQGYEQYF.

The chain employs TRBV19 and TRBJ2-6; 9 bases are a match to TRBD2. CDR1 is LNHDA, CDR2 SQIVND, per germline (reference sequence). The J segment lost 2 bases and the V segment lost 2 bases, leaving 13 bases of the junction unmatched. CDR3 length: 20 amino acids. The CDR3 loop reads CASSINALGLAGPGANVLTF. The CDR3 nucleotides are TGTGCCAGTAGTATAAATGCTCTGGGGCTAGCGGGACCTGGGGCCAACGTCCTGACTTTC.

This chain links TRBV7-2 with TRBJ1-5; D not resolved. The V and J ends lost 2 bases and 6 bases respectively, with 8 bases between them. Looked up from germline, CDR1 is SGHTA and CDR2 is FQGNSA. This CDR3 is 13 amino acids long. The CDR3 sequence is CASSLSHRQPQHF. CDR3 DNA: TGTGCCAGCAGCTTAAGCCATCGTCAGCCCCAGCATTTT.

This chain joins TRBV7-9 and TRBJ1-5; possible D gene TRBD1, 5 bases. The germline V gene encodes CDR1 SEHNR and CDR2 FQNEAQ (reference sequence). There are 14 residues in the CDR3. The V and J ends lost 7 bases and 5 bases respectively, with 15 bases between them. CDR3 nucleotides: TGTGCCAGCACCCTGGGACTCGGCGATCAGCCCCAGCATTTT. It yields the protein CASTLGLGDQPQHF.

The rearrangement links TRBV9 to TRBJ2-2; D perhaps matches TRBD1 (7 bases). The CDR3 is 15 residues long. Trimming took off 3 bases at V and 2 bases at J, with 11 bases between the two ends. The germline V gene has CDR1 SGDLS and CDR2 YYNGEE. The CDR3 reads CASSGGTANTGELFF. The DNA of the CDR3 is TGTGCCAGCAGCGGCGGGACAGCTAACACCGGGGAGCTGTTTTTT.

The chain joins TRBV29-1 to TRBJ1-1; tentatively, D is TRBD1 (6 bases). This CDR3 comprises 12 residues. Germline loops: CDR1 SQVTM, CDR2 ANQGSEA. V gave up 6 bases and J gave up 7 bases, with 15 bases separating them. The CDR3 region is CSVNQGPFEAFF. The DNA of the CDR3 is TGCAGCGTAAACCAGGGGCCTTTTGAAGCTTTCTTT. Based on the CDR3 plus reference TRBV29-1 and TRBJ1-1, the full variable domain is SAVISQKPSRDICQRGTSLTIQCQVDSQVTMMFWYRQQPGQSLTLIATANQGSEATYESGFVIDKFPISRPNLTFSTLTVSNMSPEDSSIYLCSVNQGPFEAFFGQGTRLTVV.

V usage is TRBV13 and J usage is TRBJ2-5; 11 bases fit TRBD1. V lost 6 bases and J lost 4; bases outside the gene matches: 7. The CDR3 sequence is 15 residues long. The germline gives CDR1 PRHDT, CDR2 FYEKMQ (reference sequence). CDR3 sequence reads: CASRPTGTGGETQYF. For the CDR3, the DNA is TGTGCCAGCAGACCGACCGGGACAGGGGGAGAGACCCAGTACTTC.

This sequence joins TRBV9 and TRBJ1-1; 8 positions match TRBD1. V shed 3 bases, J shed 4 bases, and the junction held 14 bases outside the gene matches. In germline, CDR1 is SGDLS, CDR2 YYNGEE. The CDR3 has 17 residues. CDR3 sequence (DNA): TGTGCCAGCAGCGCAATCAACAGGGGGACTTTGTCCACTGAAGCTTTCTTT. This encodes CASSAINRGTLSTEAFF.

The V and J genes are TRBV7-9 and TRBJ1-1; D is uncertain. The germline V gene has CDR1 SEHNR and CDR2 FQNEAQ (reference sequence). This CDR3 region has 11 residues. Trimming pared 5 bases from V and 4 bases from J, leaving 5 bases between. This CDR3 reads CASSAGTEAFF. As DNA, the CDR3 is TGTGCCAGCAGCGCAGGCACTGAAGCTTTCTTT.

Only a few counts were recorded for this clone. V is TRBV27 and J is TRBJ1-5; 7 bases are shared with TRBD1. There are 13 residues in the CDR3. Germline V gives CDR1 MNHEY, CDR2 SMNVEV (reference sequence). J was trimmed by 4 bases and V by 7 bases; bases with no gene match: 4. Here the CDR3 reads CASKGTANQPQHF. The CDR3 nucleotides are TGTGCCAGCAAGGGGACAGCGAATCAGCCCCAGCATTTT.

The rearrangement joins TRBV28 to TRBJ2-7; D is uncertain. The V gene lost 3 bases and the J gene lost 0 bases, with 6 bases spanning the gap. Germline values: CDR1 MDHEN, CDR2 SYDVKM. This CDR3 contains 13 residues. As DNA, the CDR3 is TGTGCCAGCAGTTTTAGTGCCTCCTACGAGCAGTACTTC. Its translation is CASSFSASYEQYF.

On this clone: Other nucleotide sequences in the sample specify the same CDR3. J is TRBJ1-5 and V is TRBV27; 7 bases are shared with TRBD1. V shed 2 bases, J shed 2 bases, and the junction held 0 bases outside the gene matches. Germline V gives CDR1 MNHEY, CDR2 SMNVEV (reference sequence). The CDR3 consists of 14 residues. The CDR3 loop reads CASSLGTGNQPQHF. The CDR3 bases are TGTGCCAGCAGTTTAGGGACAGGCAATCAGCCCCAGCATTTT.

This clone was counted between two and nine times. V is TRBV6-4 and J is TRBJ2-2; 10 bases are a match to TRBD2. The germline V gene encodes CDR1 MRHNA and CDR2 SNTAGT. This CDR3 comprises 16 residues. V was pared by 0 bases and J by 7 bases, with 5 bases of the junction left unmatched. The CDR3 DNA reads as TGTGCCAGCAGTGACTCAACTAGCGGGAATGTCGGGGAGCTGTTTTTT. Translating gives CASSDSTSGNVGELFF.

This clone is a singleton in its sample. This rearrangement joins TRBV7-9 to TRBJ2-1, with 7 bases aligning to TRBD1. V was pared by 6 bases and J by 10 bases, with 9 bases of the junction left unmatched. Looked up from germline, CDR1 is SEHNR and CDR2 is FQNEAQ (reference sequence). The length of the CDR3 is 13 residues. CDR3 in amino acids: CASRPRQGREQFF. The CDR3 DNA sequence: TGTGCCAGCAGACCACGACAGGGACGCGAGCAGTTCTTC.